Presented here are 19 T cell receptor beta chains from one specimen sequenced in a study of regulatory T cells in long-lasting Graves disease. TCR beta libraries were built with iRepertoire HTBI primers and Arm-PCR of CDR3 regions. In TCRdb, the multiplex PCR reads were re-called with MiXCR into one record per CDR3 protein. The sample contains around 450,000 distinct CDR3 sequences, 15% to 20% of which appear only once. Time point noted: newly diagnosed GD, antithyroid drugs for less than 3 months. RNA extracted from PBMCs served as the sequencing template. The same specimen was also included in a second study, on T cells in Graves' hyperthyroidism and ophthalmopathy.

The sample in question was peripheral blood mononuclear cells (PBMCs), obtained at new diagnosis, from a patient treated with antithyroid drugs. All receptors come from a man aged 35-49 years with Graves disease.

This clonotype was observed at least ten times. The V gene is TRBV7-2, the J gene TRBJ2-7; 8 bases line up with TRBD2. The V gene end was trimmed by 1 base and the J gene end by 3 bases; junction bases not matched to a gene: 2. The germline CDR1 and CDR2 sequences are SGHTA and FQGNSA. The CDR3 runs 14 residues. The CDR3 sequence: CASSLVGTSYEQYF. In DNA form, the CDR3 reads TGTGCCAGCAGCTTAGTAGGGACTAGCTACGAGCAGTACTTC.

This clonotype was detected only a few times. This chain uses TRBV13 with TRBJ2-7; D ambiguous. CDR3 length equals 15 residues. Germline V gene sequence: CDR1 PRHDT, CDR2 FYEKMQ (reference sequence). V was clipped by 0 bases and J by 1 base, with 10 bases between them. CDR3 region: CASSLGPQESYEQYF. The CDR3 region has the DNA TGTGCCAGCAGCTTAGGTCCGCAGGAGTCCTACGAGCAGTACTTC.

As for this clonotype: A much larger clone lies one base from this, so it may be a read error. The chain combines TRBV12-3 or TRBV12-4 with TRBJ2-7, with D hard to call. The CDR3 runs to 15 residues. The chain's CDR3 is CASSLVQAPSYEKYF. As DNA, the CDR3 is TGTGCCAGCAGTTTGGTGCAGGCCCCCTCCTACGAGAAGTACTTC.

The rearrangement uses TRBV7-6 and TRBJ1-6, with TRBD1 matching over 7 bases. CDR3 size: 13 residues. After removal of 4 bases from V and 10 bases from J, the junction contained 4 bases not matched to a gene. Germline V gives CDR1 SGHVS, CDR2 FNYEAQ. The CDR3 DNA follows: TGTGCCAGCAGCTCGACAGGGTACTCACCCCTCCACTTT. This encodes CASSSTGYSPLHF.

This clonotype was recorded at least ten times. This sequence joins TRBV12-3 or TRBV12-4 and TRBJ2-1; a possible D gene is TRBD2 (6 bases). This CDR3 is built from 13 residues. Trimming left V 1 base short and J 9 bases short, with 10 bases between. Written as DNA, the CDR3 is TGTGCCAGCAGTTTAGTGCAGGGAGGTGAGCAGTTCTTC. It encodes CASSLVQGGEQFF.

This clonotype was seen many times. This sequence joins TRBV12-3 or TRBV12-4 and TRBJ2-3; D might be TRBD1 (6 bases). The CDR3 has 15 residues. Trimming took off 8 bases at V and 0 bases at J, with 15 bases between the two ends. The CDR3 loop reads CASSADRPSTDTQYF. The CDR3 DNA reads TGTGCCAGCTCGGCCGACAGGCCTAGCACAGATACGCAGTATTTT.

The CDR3 nucleotides are TGTGCCAGCAGTTTGACCAATAACTATGGCTACACCTTC. Translating gives CASSLTNNYGYTF. The J gene is TRBJ1-2, the V gene TRBV6-2 or TRBV6-3, with D unclear. There are 13 residues in the CDR3. Trimming took 4 bases from V and 1 from J, leaving 7 bases between them. CDR1 is MNHEY, CDR2 SVGEGT, per germline.

In this sample, this clonotype turned up a few times. The chain carries TRBV10-2 and TRBJ2-5; maybe TRBD1 (5 bases). Germline CDR1 WSHSY, CDR2 SAAADI. Trimming stripped 3 bases from V and 1 base from J, with 6 bases between. CDR3 length: 13 amino acids. The CDR3 loop reads CASSDRAQETQYF. DNA of the CDR3: TGCGCCAGCAGTGACAGGGCCCAAGAGACCCAGTACTTC.

This clonotype showed up many times. The J gene is TRBJ2-2, the V gene TRBV5-1; D is unresolved. CDR1 and CDR2 from the germline V gene are SGHRS and YFSETQ. CDR3 length: 13 amino acids. V was shortened by 0 bases and J by 6 bases, with 6 bases between the two germline ends. Here the CDR3 reads CASSLEWAGELFF. CDR3 bases: TGCGCCAGCAGCTTGGAATGGGCCGGGGAGCTGTTTTTT.

The V gene is TRBV10-3, the J gene TRBJ1-5; 10 nucleotides agree with TRBD1. With 0 bases clipped from V and 0 bases from J, the junction kept 11 bases outside the gene matches. The CDR3 totals 20 residues. The germline V gene encodes CDR1 ENHRY and CDR2 SYGVKD. Here the CDR3 DNA reads TGTGCCATCAGTGAGTCCTTTGAGGGACAGGGGTTCTATAGCAATCAGCCCCAGCATTTT. Translated, it gives CAISESFEGQGFYSNQPQHF.

There are many counts of this clonotype. The chain is built from TRBV2 and TRBJ1-1; D is undetermined. The CDR3 is 13 amino acids. From germline, CDR1 is SNHLY and CDR2 FYNNEI. The germline V and J ends were trimmed by 6 bases and 0 bases, with 8 bases remaining between them. The CDR3 sequence is CASRDEMNTEAFF. The CDR3 DNA sequence: TGTGCCAGCAGAGACGAAATGAACACTGAAGCTTTCTTT.

The chain combines TRBV6-5 with TRBJ1-6, with D hard to call. This CDR3 is built from 16 residues. V shed 0 bases and J shed 5 bases, with 11 bases lying between them. Germline V lookup: CDR1 MNHEY, CDR2 SVGAGI. CDR3 bases: TGTGCCAGCAGTTACTCGGCGACGGTAGATAATTCACCCCTCCACTTT. This sequence encodes CASSYSATVDNSPLHF.

This clonotype occurred many times. This chain links TRBV7-8 with TRBJ2-1; maybe TRBD2 (5 bases). V was trimmed by 3 bases and J by 7 bases, leaving 19 bases between them. The CDR3 runs to 16 residues. The germline V gene encodes CDR1 SGHVS and CDR2 FQNEAQ. CDR3 coding DNA: TGTGCCAGCAGCTTTATGCCAAGCTTGGGCGGGAATGAGCAGTTCTTC. Protein: CASSFMPSLGGNEQFF.

The V and J genes are TRBV7-9 and TRBJ2-1; TRBD2 matches 12 bases. This CDR3 comprises 18 residues. V trimming: 5 bases; J trimming: 7 bases; junction bases outside the gene matches: 15. Germline CDR1 and CDR2: SEHNR and FQNEAQ (reference sequence). The CDR3 nucleotides are TGTGCCAGCAGCCCCCTGACTAGCGGGAGACCAAGGGAAAATGAGCAGTTCTTC. Protein product: CASSPLTSGRPRENEQFF.

This clonotype was seen at least ten times. The chain couples TRBV5-1 to TRBJ2-2; 7 bases match TRBD2. Germline V CDR1 and CDR2: SGHRS, YFSETQ. This CDR3 comprises 16 residues. With V trimmed by 0 bases and J by 4 bases, 6 bases remained unmatched. The CDR3 loop reads CASSLALARGTGELFF. The CDR3 nucleotides read TGCGCCAGCAGCTTGGCACTAGCGAGAGGCACCGGGGAGCTGTTTTTT.

The V and J genes are TRBV20-1 and TRBJ2-1; D is undetermined. Germline V gives CDR1 DFQATT, CDR2 SNEGSKA (reference sequence). With 5 bases removed from V and 0 bases from J, the gap between germline ends came to 14 bases. CDR3 length: 15 amino acids. The CDR3 is CSALPSDRSYNEQFF. In nucleotides, the CDR3 is TGCAGTGCTCTTCCTAGTGATCGCTCCTACAATGAGCAGTTCTTC.

This clonotype was counted many times. The J gene is TRBJ1-3, the V gene TRBV28, with D unclear. Germline loops: CDR1 MDHEN, CDR2 SYDVKM. Trimming took 6 bases from V and 0 from J, leaving 9 bases between them. The CDR3 runs to 14 residues. The CDR3 reads CASSGGRSGNTIYF. The CDR3, as DNA: TGTGCCAGCAGCGGCGGACGCTCTGGAAACACCATATATTTT.

This clonotype was recorded at least ten times. The chain employs TRBV7-9 and TRBJ2-7; D is ambiguous. The V end was cut by 5 bases, the J end by 0 bases, with 11 bases between. Germline CDR1 reads SEHNR; CDR2 reads FQNEAQ (reference sequence). The CDR3 has 14 amino acids. The CDR3 region is CASSPPTSSYEQYF. The CDR3 DNA reads as TGTGCCAGCAGCCCACCCACGAGCTCCTACGAGCAGTACTTC.

This clonotype was observed a few times. The chain combines TRBV6-5 with TRBJ2-7; 7 bases fit TRBD2. The CDR3 sequence is 13 residues long. V gave up 4 bases and J gave up 5 bases; unmatched junction bases: 5. Germline values: CDR1 MNHEY, CDR2 SVGAGI. CDR3 in DNA: TGTGCCAGCAGTTTAGCGGGTCCCAACGAGCAGTACTTC. Its translation: CASSLAGPNEQYF.